The sequence of this T cell receptor (beta chain) was determined in a study of blood T cell repertoires in COVID-19. Study as a whole: The United States, Italy and Spain were the sources of the acute and convalescent COVID-19 samples.

Using immunoSEQ multiplex PCR, the repertoire was profiled, and TCRdb retains in-frame clones only, with some absent. Among about 160,000 clones listed, 65% to 85% were seen once. The material sequenced was PBMCs or T cells enriched from blood (not recorded which). The source of this sequence is a middle-aged woman with acute COVID-19.

CDR3: CASSQGLAGLGEQYF. As DNA, the CDR3 is TGTGCCAGCAGCCAAGGACTAGCGGGACTGGGCGAGCAGTACTTC. This sequence joins TRBV14 and TRBJ2-7; 11 bases align to TRBD2. The CDR3 sequence is 15 residues long. After removal of 1 base from V and 6 bases from J, the junction contained 5 bases not matched to a gene. The germline gives CDR1 SGHDN, CDR2 FVKESK. The full variable domain, rest sourced from reference TRBV14 and TRBJ2-7, is EAGVTQFPSHSVIEKGQTVTLRCDPISGHDNLYWYRRVMGKEIKFLLHFVKESKQDESGMPNNRFLAERTGGTYSTLKVQPAELEDSGVYFCASSQGLAGLGEQYFGPGTRLTVT.